This T cell receptor beta chain emerged from a study of blood T cell repertoires in COVID-19. Study-level background: COVID-19 samples, acute and convalescent, were from the United States, Italy and Spain. PBMCs, B-cell-depleted T cells, or T cells were the source of the cDNA or gDNA that made up the material.

The V segment lost 4 bases and the J segment 6 bases; nucleotides outside the gene matches: 2. CDR3 length: 11 residues. The germline V gene encodes CDR1 DFQATT and CDR2 SNEGSKA (reference sequence). In the source study's methods: It was from reference gene primer amplification that nucleated cell counts were estimated. Using immunoSEQ multiplex PCR, the repertoire was profiled, and TCRdb retains in-frame clones only, with some absent. The V and J calls and clone size were taken over from that table, and D and trimming were inferred from the DNA. The sample has approximately 91,000 clones; 76% are singletons.

The chain recombines TRBV20-1 with TRBJ1-2; 7 nucleotides align to TRBD1. This clonotype was obtained from a man aged 65 to 85 with acute or convalescent COVID-19. Material for sequencing was peripheral blood. CDR3 in DNA: TGCAGTGCTAAGGGACAGAATGGCTACACCTTC. Translating it yields CSAKGQNGYTF.